This passage covers 14 T cell receptor beta chains from one sample sequenced in a study of blood T cell repertoires in COVID-19. The method was immunoSEQ multiplex PCR; TCRdb's version includes in-frame clones alone and lacks a portion of them. The sample includes tens of thousands of clones, 85% of them seen just once. The sample comprised peripheral blood. The receptors were gathered from a man aged 80 or over with acute or convalescent COVID-19.

This clone appeared a single time. The chain joins TRBV2 to TRBJ2-7; D not resolved. Per germline, CDR1 SNHLY and CDR2 FYNNEI. Trimming pared 3 bases from V and 6 bases from J, leaving 12 bases between. The CDR3 totals 13 residues. The CDR3 is CASSDRGLGEQYF. The CDR3, as DNA: TGTGCCAGCAGTGATCGAGGTTTGGGCGAGCAGTACTTC.

The rearrangement links TRBV7-9 to TRBJ2-7, with 7 bases matching TRBD1. Germline V gives CDR1 SEHNR, CDR2 FQNEAQ (reference sequence). The CDR3 has 14 amino acids. With 1 base clipped from V and 3 bases from J, the junction kept 3 bases outside the gene matches. CDR3 region: CASSLGDSVYEQYF. The CDR3 DNA reads TGTGCCAGCAGCTTAGGGGACAGTGTCTACGAGCAGTACTTC. Drawing the rest from reference TRBV7-9 and TRBJ2-7, the complete variable domain is DTGVSQNPRHKITKRGQNVTFRCDPISEHNRLYWYRQTLGQGPEFLTYFQNEAQLEKSRLLSDRFSAERPKGSFSTLEIQRTEQGDSAMYLCASSLGDSVYEQYFGPGTRLTVT.

V is TRBV6-1 and J is TRBJ1-5; the match to TRBD1 covers 7 bases. This CDR3 contains 11 residues. J lost 16 bases, V lost 3 bases, and 6 bases had no gene match. Germline lookup yields CDR1 MNHNS and CDR2 SASEGT. CDR3 sequence: CASSEAGGPHF. The CDR3 DNA sequence: TGTGCCAGCAGTGAGGCAGGGGGTCCCCATTTT.

The J gene is TRBJ1-3, the V gene TRBV6-5; D is possibly TRBD1 (5 bases). This CDR3 is 12 amino acids long. V lost 4 bases to trimming and J lost 8 bases, with 9 bases between them. Germline lookup yields CDR1 MNHEY and CDR2 SVGAGI. CDR3 DNA sequence: TGTGCCAGCAGTTGGGGGGGGGACACCATATATTTT. Translating it yields CASSWGGDTIYF.

This clone came up once. The chain carries TRBV27 and TRBJ1-3, with D hard to call. V was pared by 0 bases and J by 0 bases, with 9 bases between. CDR1 MNHEY and CDR2 SMNVEV come from the germline V gene (reference sequence). CDR3 length: 16 amino acids. The CDR3 DNA reads TGTGCCAGCAGTTTATCCCAGCGTCTCTCTGGAAACACCATATATTTT. Protein sequence: CASSLSQRLSGNTIYF.

The chain links TRBV3-1 (or the pseudogene TRBV3-2) to TRBJ2-2; TRBD1 matches 11 bases. Trimming removed 4 bases from V and 11 bases from J; junction bases left unmatched: 9. The CDR3 loop spans 15 amino acids. Germline V gene data show CDR1 as LGHDT and CDR2 as YNNKEL (reference sequence). The CDR3 here is CASSLGQGASGELFF. The CDR3 DNA reads as TGTGCCAGCAGCCTAGGACAGGGGGCAAGCGGAGAGCTGTTTTTT.

The rearrangement joins TRBV7-8 to TRBJ1-2; TRBD1 matches 9 bases. Germline V CDR1 and CDR2: SGHVS, FQNEAQ. This CDR3 is 14 amino acids long. Trimming at V came to 5 bases and at J to 2 bases, leaving 3 bases not matched to a gene. The CDR3 is CASSRTGDNYGYTF. The CDR3 DNA is TGTGCCAGCAGCCGGACAGGGGACAACTATGGCTACACCTTC.

This chain links TRBV12-3 or TRBV12-4 with TRBJ1-1, with a weak D call TRBD1 (5 bases). CDR3 length: 13 residues. V was clipped by 5 bases and J by 6 bases, with 13 bases between them. The CDR3 loop is CASSPNGGPEAFF. DNA of the CDR3: TGTGCCAGCAGTCCCAACGGGGGTCCTGAAGCTTTCTTT.

The genes are TRBV30 and TRBJ2-7; 10 bases match TRBD2. CDR1 GTSNPN and CDR2 SVGIG come from the germline V gene (reference sequence). This CDR3 has 13 residues. V shed 8 bases and J 5 bases; nucleotides not matched to a gene: 9. The CDR3 is CAGSSGRVNEQYF. CDR3 DNA sequence: TGTGCCGGCTCTAGCGGGAGAGTCAACGAGCAGTACTTC.

The chain employs TRBV7-2 and TRBJ1-2; D perhaps matches TRBD1 (6 bases). V lost 5 bases, J lost 4 bases, and 11 bases lay in between. The CDR3 loop spans 13 amino acids. CDR1 and CDR2 from the germline V gene are SGHTA and FQGNSA. The CDR3 is CASSQRGGYGYTF. In nucleotides, the CDR3 is TGTGCCAGCAGCCAGAGGGGGGGCTATGGCTACACCTTC.

CDR3 bases: TGTGCCAGCAGCGGTGGGGCAGGGGATGAAAAACTGTTTTTT. The encoded protein is CASSGGAGDEKLFF. This rearrangement joins TRBV9 to TRBJ1-4; possible D gene TRBD1, 6 bases. The V and J ends lost 3 bases and 6 bases respectively, with 12 bases between them. The germline gives CDR1 SGDLS, CDR2 YYNGEE. CDR3 size: 14 residues.

This chain links TRBV19 with TRBJ2-1; TRBD2 matches 9 bases. This CDR3 contains 13 residues. J lost 10 bases, V lost 6 bases, and 7 bases had no gene match. Germline CDR1 and CDR2: LNHDA and SQIVND (reference sequence). CDR3 nucleotide sequence: TGTGCCAGTAGCAAGCGGGAGGCCGGGGAGCAGTTCTTC. Residues: CASSKREAGEQFF.

The V and J genes are TRBV7-9 and TRBJ2-1; TRBD1 agrees at 12 bases. Losses at the gene ends were 1 base for V and 2 bases for J; bases not matched to a gene: 9. The CDR3 is 19 residues long. Germline V gives CDR1 SEHNR, CDR2 FQNEAQ (reference sequence). The CDR3 DNA sequence: TGTGCCAGCAGCTTAGGAACGGGACAGGGGGCATCAGCCTACAATGAGCAGTTCTTC. Translation gives CASSLGTGQGASAYNEQFF.

The chain has TRBV2 and TRBJ1-1; perhaps TRBD1 as D (6 bases). Trimming took 5 bases from V and 3 from J, leaving 10 bases between them. This CDR3 has 13 residues. Germline loops: CDR1 SNHLY, CDR2 FYNNEI. The DNA of the CDR3 is TGTGCCAGCAGTCACAGGGCGGACACTGAAGCTTTCTTT. Its protein product is CASSHRADTEAFF.